Below, 20 T cell receptor beta chains from the same sample are listed, as sequenced in a study of a mutant IDH1 vaccine in newly diagnosed glioma. No antigen is known for these receptors. Regarding time point: week 47, end of study. Doses comprised 300 ug of mutant IDH1 20-mer peptide each, plus topical imiquimod. This table comes from immunoSEQ multiplex PCR, and its TCRdb copy is limited to in-frame clones, with some not included. The sample carries approximately 60,000 clones, less than 90% recorded once. This specimen was PBMCs, taken from a glioma patient whose treatment included an IDH1 peptide vaccine. These TCRs come from a man aged 25 to 45 with glioma.

The rearrangement joins TRBV7-9 to TRBJ2-7; 8 bases are a match to TRBD1. V shed 4 bases and J 6 bases; nucleotides not matched to a gene: 5. Looked up from germline, CDR1 is SEHNR and CDR2 is FQNEAQ (reference sequence). The CDR3 loop spans 13 amino acids. The CDR3 loop reads CASSSRTGREQYF. In DNA, the CDR3 is TGTGCCAGCAGCTCAAGGACAGGGCGCGAGCAGTACTTC.

The chain uses TRBV28 and TRBJ2-7; D not resolved. V shed 7 bases and J shed 0 bases, with 13 bases lying between them. Germline CDR1 MDHEN, CDR2 SYDVKM. The CDR3 length is 14 residues. CDR3 amino acids: CASTTDDYSYEQYF. CDR3 nucleotides: TGTGCCAGCACCACGGACGATTACTCCTACGAGCAGTACTTC.

The sample holds a few counts of this clone. This chain joins TRBV29-1 and TRBJ1-4; D call uncertain. Trimming removed 4 bases at V and 8 bases at J, with 11 bases between. The V gene's germline CDR1 is SQVTM and CDR2 ANQGSEA. CDR3 size: 12 residues. The CDR3 DNA reads as TGCAGCGTTGCCCTGGTGGGAGAAAAACTGTTTTTT. Residues: CSVALVGEKLFF.

CDR3 sequence (DNA): TGTGCCAGCAGCGGGGACAGGAGGAACACTGAAGCTTTCTTT. It specifies CASSGDRRNTEAFF. The gene calls are TRBV5-6 and TRBJ1-1; 8 nucleotides align to TRBD1. The germline gives CDR1 SGHDT, CDR2 YYEEEE. The CDR3 has 14 residues. The ends lost 4 bases at V and 1 base at J; junction bases unmatched: 3. The whole variable domain, remainder taken from reference TRBV5-6 and TRBJ1-1, is DAGVTQSPTHLIKTRGQQVTLRCSPKSGHDTVSWYQQALGQGPQFIFQYYEEEERQRGNFPDRFSGHQFPNYSSELNVNALLLGDSALYLCASSGDRRNTEAFFGQGTRLTVV.

The chain couples TRBV7-6 to TRBJ1-2, with D possibly matching TRBD1 (5 bases). The V gene's germline CDR1 is SGHVS and CDR2 FNYEAQ. Between the trimmed V and J ends, which lost 4 bases and 5 bases, there was a span of 35 bases. The CDR3 spans 21 residues. CDR3 in amino acids: CASSSTLRPEGQAATSYGYTF. The CDR3 nucleotides are TGTGCCAGCAGCTCGACCCTAAGACCCGAGGGGCAGGCGGCCACCTCGTATGGCTACACCTTC.

The chain recombines TRBV14 with TRBJ2-5, with D perhaps being TRBD1 or TRBD2 (5 bases each). The CDR3 is made up of 15 amino acids. The V gene lost 5 bases and the J gene lost 2 bases, with 15 bases spanning the gap. Germline V gives CDR1 SGHDN, CDR2 FVKESK. The CDR3 spells CASSFGTYPQETQYF. DNA of the CDR3: TGTGCCAGCAGCTTCGGGACCTATCCGCAAGAGACCCAGTACTTC.

The chain carries TRBV28 and TRBJ2-5; 8 nucleotides agree with TRBD1. Germline trimming cut 6 bases from V and 4 bases from J; bases unmatched to any gene: 10. Germline V gene sequence: CDR1 MDHEN, CDR2 SYDVKM. The CDR3 covers 15 residues. In DNA, the CDR3 is TGTGCCAGCAGCCACCGGGACAGGCCCCGAGAGACCCAGTACTTC. Translation gives CASSHRDRPRETQYF.

The chain uses TRBV9 and TRBJ2-1; D is possibly TRBD1 (6 bases). The germline CDR1 and CDR2 sequences are SGDLS and YYNGEE. The CDR3 covers 17 residues. Deletions cut 0 bases from V and 5 bases from J, with 18 bases between. The CDR3 coding sequence is TGTGCCAGCAGCGTAGACATTGTCAGGGGTATGAACAATGAGCAGTTCTTC. It yields the protein CASSVDIVRGMNNEQFF.

The V and J genes are TRBV2 and TRBJ2-5; 11 nucleotides agree with TRBD2. CDR1 and CDR2 from the germline V gene are SNHLY and FYNNEI. The V and J ends lost 6 bases and 2 bases, in that order; junction bases with no gene match: 5. CDR3 length equals 15 residues. CDR3 sequence reads: CASRDTSGGQETQYF. The CDR3 DNA reads TGTGCCAGCAGAGATACTAGCGGGGGTCAAGAGACCCAGTACTTC.

The sample holds one count of this clone. J is TRBJ1-1 and V is TRBV6-5; D gene uncertain. Trimming cost V 1 base and J 2 bases, with 8 bases left between them. The CDR3 covers 14 residues. Germline V gives CDR1 MNHEY, CDR2 SVGAGI. CDR3 nucleotides: TGTGCCAGCAGTTACTTAATTGGAAACACTGAAGCTTTCTTT. Protein sequence: CASSYLIGNTEAFF.

The chain has TRBV11-2 and TRBJ1-4, with D unclear. Per the germline V gene, CDR1 is SGHAT and CDR2 is FQNNGV. The CDR3 has 15 residues. V was shortened by 5 bases and J by 0 bases, with 10 bases between the two germline ends. The CDR3 loop reads CASSLTAATNEKLFF. CDR3 DNA: TGTGCCAGCAGCCTCACAGCTGCAACTAATGAAAAACTGTTTTTT.

J is TRBJ2-7 and V is TRBV18; 10 bases map to TRBD2. Losses at the gene ends were 6 bases for V and 6 bases for J; bases not matched to a gene: 8. Germline CDR1 KGHSH, CDR2 LQKENI. The CDR3 has 14 residues. The CDR3 here is CASSPQRGGAEQYF. The CDR3 nucleotides read TGTGCCAGCTCCCCCCAGCGGGGGGGCGCCGAGCAGTACTTC.

CDR3 DNA: TGTGCCAGCAGAAGACAGGGGTGGGAGCTGTTTTTT. It translates to CASRRQGWELFF. The chain uses TRBV6-5 and TRBJ2-2, with TRBD1 matching over 8 bases. From germline, CDR1 is MNHEY and CDR2 SVGAGI. The CDR3 runs 12 residues. J lost 9 bases, V lost 6 bases, and 3 bases had no gene match.

The chain carries TRBV7-9 and TRBJ2-3, with D tentatively TRBD2 (5 bases). The CDR3 loop spans 15 amino acids. Germline V gene data show CDR1 as SEHNR and CDR2 as FQNEAQ (reference sequence). V shed 1 base and J shed 2 bases, with 10 bases lying between them. The CDR3 protein is CASSLERSTTDTQYF. CDR3 in DNA: TGTGCCAGCAGCTTAGAGCGGTCCACCACAGATACGCAGTATTTT.

This clone was observed a few times. The rearrangement uses TRBV25-1 and TRBJ1-2; 11 bases are shared with TRBD1. After removal of 4 bases from V and 5 bases from J, the junction contained 9 bases not matched to a gene. Germline lookup yields CDR1 MGHDK and CDR2 SYGVNS. The length of the CDR3 is 16 residues. Written as DNA, the CDR3 is TGTGCCAGCAGTGCGGACAGGGGGCGCGGTCTTTATGGCTACACCTTC. Residues: CASSADRGRGLYGYTF.

This chain joins TRBV7-2 and TRBJ1-1, with a weak D call TRBD1 (6 bases). This CDR3 contains 13 residues. V was shortened by 7 bases and J by 3 bases, with 12 bases between the two germline ends. Per germline, CDR1 SGHTA and CDR2 FQGNSA. The CDR3 bases are TGTGCCAGCAACGGACAGACCTACACTGAAGCTTTCTTT. It translates to CASNGQTYTEAFF.

J is TRBJ2-1 and V is TRBV5-8, with 8 bases that match TRBD2. The germline V gene encodes CDR1 SGHTS and CDR2 YDEGEE. CDR3 length: 14 amino acids. The J segment lost 4 bases and the V segment lost 3 bases, leaving 3 bases of the junction unmatched. The CDR3 nucleotides are TGTGCCAGCAGCTCGGGGGGGGCGTACAATGAGCAGTTCTTC. Translation: CASSSGGAYNEQFF. The complete variable domain, with remaining parts taken from reference TRBV5-8 and TRBJ2-1, reads EAGVTQSPTHLIKTRGQQATLRCSPISGHTSVYWYQQALGLGLQFLLWYDEGEERNRGNFPPRFSGRQFPNYSSELNVNALELEDSALYLCASSSGGAYNEQFFGPGTRLTVL.

The chain is built from TRBV6-1 and TRBJ2-1, with D unclear. Germline V gene sequence: CDR1 MNHNS, CDR2 SASEGT. The CDR3 is made up of 13 amino acids. Trimming left V 3 bases short and J 4 bases short, with 7 bases between. The CDR3 here is CASSEGPYNEQFF. CDR3 sequence (DNA): TGTGCCAGCAGTGAGGGCCCATACAATGAGCAGTTCTTC.

This chain uses TRBV15 with TRBJ2-5, with 8 positions matching TRBD1. J gave up 5 bases and V 1 base, and 12 bases lay outside the gene matches. CDR1 is LNHNV, CDR2 YYDKDF, per germline (reference sequence). The length of the CDR3 is 17 residues. DNA for the CDR3: TGTGCCACCAGCAGAGGTGGTGTGGACAGGGAGCGGGAGACCCAGTACTTC. Translating gives CATSRGGVDRERETQYF.

The chain has TRBV5-1 and TRBJ2-5, with a tentative D call TRBD1 (6 bases). Trimming removed 5 bases from V and 5 bases from J, with 19 bases in between. Germline V CDR1 and CDR2: SGHRS, YFSETQ. The CDR3 totals 15 residues. CDR3 nucleotides: TGCGCCAGCAGTCCCGGAGGACAGCATACGGAGACCCAGTACTTC. This gives the protein CASSPGGQHTETQYF.